These T cell receptor beta chains were read from a single sample in a study of blood T cell repertoires in COVID-19. Profiled with immunoSEQ multiplex PCR; TCRdb holds only in-frame clones, not every one. This table has about 75,000 clones, approximately 79% appearing once. Specimen: peripheral blood. Receptor source: a woman older than 75 with active or convalescent COVID-19. CDR3s include the opening cysteine and the closing phenylalanine or tryptophan. A D gene is named only where the DNA matches it firmly.

v_call	d_call	j_call	cdr3_nt	cdr3_aa
TRBV5-3	.	TRBJ2-3	TGTGCCAGAAGCGGAGCCGGGACACTTCACACAGATACGCAGTATTTT	CARSGAGTLHTDTQYF
TRBV28	TRBD1	TRBJ1-1	TGTGCCAGCAGCTTACAGGGGGCGGGTACTGAAGCTTTCTTT	CASSLQGAGTEAFF
TRBV11-3	.	TRBJ2-1	TGTGCCAGCAGCCCCGGGACTCACTTCCATGAGCAGTTCTTC	CASSPGTHFHEQFF
TRBV5-1	.	TRBJ2-5	TGCGCCAGCAGCCCTCCTGGCGGGAAAGAGACCCAGTACTTC	CASSPPGGKETQYF
TRBV11-2	.	TRBJ1-2	TGTGCCAGCGACAATGGCTACACCTTC	CASDNGYTF
TRBV5-1	.	TRBJ2-7	TGCGCCAGCAGCACGGGACACCGCATTCCCTACGAGCAGTACTTC	CASSTGHRIPYEQYF
TRBV28	.	TRBJ1-2	TGTGCCAGCAGCCTGGGACAAACGGGATTCGGCTACACCTTC	CASSLGQTGFGYTF
TRBV5-1	TRBD2	TRBJ2-1	TGCGCCAGCAGCTTCCATGCTAGCGGGAGGGGGAATGAGCAGTTCTTC	CASSFHASGRGNEQFF
TRBV2	.	TRBJ2-7	TGTGCCAGTTACAGGGACCCCTACGAGCAGTACTTC	CASYRDPYEQYF
TRBV27	.	TRBJ2-7	TGTGCCAGCAGAAAGACAGGTCCCTACGAGCAGTACTTC	CASRKTGPYEQYF
TRBV6-4	TRBD2	TRBJ2-1	TGTGCCAGCAGTCCTCATATGACTAGCGGGGGAAATGAGCAGTTCTTC	CASSPHMTSGGNEQFF
TRBV28	.	TRBJ2-1	TGTGCCAGCAGTTTAGTTGGCGGGATCTACAATGAGCAGTTCTTC	CASSLVGGIYNEQFF
TRBV9	.	TRBJ1-1	TGTGCCAGCAGCGTTATAGCCTCGAACACTGAAGCTTTCTTT	CASSVIASNTEAFF
TRBV27	.	TRBJ1-1	TGTGCCAGCAGACCTGACAGAAGTAACACTGAAGCTTTCTTT	CASRPDRSNTEAFF
TRBV4-1	.	TRBJ2-5	TGCGCCAGCAGACTAGCACCCTGGGAGACCCAGTACTTC	CASRLAPWETQYF